These 17 T cell receptor beta chains originate from one sample sequenced in a study of blood T cell repertoires in COVID-19. Using immunoSEQ multiplex PCR, the repertoire was profiled, and TCRdb retains in-frame clones only, with some absent. The sample has around 290,000 clones, over 75% seen once. Specimen: PBMCs or T cells enriched from blood (not recorded which). These receptors came from a woman in her twenties or thirties who had recovered from COVID-19.

V usage is TRBV28 and J usage is TRBJ1-1; 9 bases map to TRBD1. J lost 3 bases, V lost 5 bases, and 4 bases had no gene match. The germline gives CDR1 MDHEN, CDR2 SYDVKM. CDR3 length equals 14 residues. The CDR3 DNA reads TGTGCCAGCAGTGTAACAGGGGGCTACACTGAAGCTTTCTTT. Its translation is CASSVTGGYTEAFF.

The gene calls are TRBV15 and TRBJ2-3; maybe TRBD1 (6 bases). The V end lost 1 base, the J end lost 4 bases, and 15 bases lay between the germline ends. The CDR3 runs 16 residues. The germline V gene encodes CDR1 LNHNV and CDR2 YYDKDF (reference sequence). CDR3 residues: CATSRVRGILPDTQYF. In DNA form, the CDR3 reads TGTGCCACCAGCAGAGTAAGGGGGATCCTGCCAGATACGCAGTATTTT. Full variable domain (outside the CDR3, taken from reference TRBV15 and TRBJ2-3): DAMVIQNPRYQVTQFGKPVTLSCSQTLNHNVMYWYQQKSSQAPKLLFHYYDKDFNNEADTPDNFQSRRPNTSFCFLDIRSPGLGDTAMYLCATSRVRGILPDTQYFGPGTRLTVL.

The count of this clone is one. The CDR3 DNA reads as TGTGCCAGTATCAAGGACAGAGAGGATGGCTACACCTTC. This encodes CASIKDREDGYTF. The rearrangement uses TRBV19 and TRBJ1-2; TRBD1 might be the D (6 bases). The CDR3 sequence is 13 residues long. The ends were cut back, 7 bases at V and 6 bases at J, with 15 bases in the middle. CDR1 LNHDA and CDR2 SQIVND come from the germline V gene (reference sequence).

The chain recombines TRBV19 with TRBJ2-5; TRBD2 matches 15 bases. The V and J ends lost 3 bases and 2 bases, in that order; junction bases with no gene match: 4. This CDR3 has 17 residues. CDR1 is LNHDA, CDR2 SQIVND, per germline (reference sequence). The CDR3 sequence is CASSIGLAGGVQETQYF. CDR3 DNA: TGTGCCAGTAGTATCGGACTAGCGGGAGGGGTTCAAGAGACCCAGTACTTC.

The rearrangement links TRBV24-1 to TRBJ1-5, with D unclear. CDR1 and CDR2 (germline): KGHDR, SFDVKD. Trimming stripped 4 bases from V and 5 bases from J, with 5 bases between. This CDR3 spans 12 amino acids. The CDR3 region has the DNA TGTGCCACCAGTGAAGCCGATCAGCCCCAGCATTTT. It specifies CATSEADQPQHF.

The gene calls are TRBV25-1 and TRBJ1-2; 10 bases align to TRBD1. The junction had 9 bases not matched to a gene; V was cut back by 8 bases and J by 6 bases. In germline, CDR1 is MGHDK, CDR2 SYGVNS. The CDR3 loop spans 14 amino acids. The CDR3 region has the DNA TGTGCCAGCGGACGGACAGGGGGGCAGGATGGCTACACCTTC. Its translation: CASGRTGGQDGYTF.

The genes are TRBV7-8 and TRBJ1-3, with 7 bases fitting TRBD1. Germline V lookup: CDR1 SGHVS, CDR2 FQNEAQ. The CDR3 loop spans 15 amino acids. V lost 5 bases to trimming and J lost 0 bases; unmatched junction nucleotides: 4. The CDR3 DNA is TGTGCCAGCAGCCCCAACAGGGGCTCTGGAAACACCATATATTTT. Translating it yields CASSPNRGSGNTIYF.

This clone was observed once. The chain employs TRBV3-1 (or the pseudogene TRBV3-2) and TRBJ2-1, with unresolved D. The CDR3 has 17 residues. Per the germline V gene, CDR1 is LGHDT and CDR2 is YNNKEL (reference sequence). The V end was cut by 1 base, the J end by 4 bases, with 17 bases between. The CDR3 DNA follows: TGTGCCAGCAGCCAAGGGTTTACCCGGAGTCCATACAATGAGCAGTTCTTC. Amino acids: CASSQGFTRSPYNEQFF.

V is TRBV3-1 (or the pseudogene TRBV3-2) and J is TRBJ2-7; 8 bases fit TRBD2. CDR3 length: 17 residues. Germline V lookup: CDR1 LGHDT, CDR2 YNNKEL (reference sequence). Unmatched junction bases numbered 17, after V lost 7 bases and J lost 3 bases. DNA of the CDR3: TGTGCCAGCATACCAAGGGAAAAGCGGGAGTACTTCTACGAGCAGTACTTC. Protein product: CASIPREKREYFYEQYF.

The rearrangement joins TRBV4-2 to TRBJ1-4; D uncertain. The CDR3 runs to 12 residues. Per the germline V gene, CDR1 is LGHNA and CDR2 is YNFKEQ. Trimming left V 3 bases short and J 11 bases short, with 10 bases between. In DNA, the CDR3 is TGTGCCAGCAGCCAGGGAGTCGGGAAACTGTTTTTT. Protein sequence: CASSQGVGKLFF.

This sequence joins TRBV7-9 and TRBJ1-1; 8 bases fit TRBD1. The V gene's germline CDR1 is SEHNR and CDR2 FQNEAQ (reference sequence). With 4 bases clipped from V and 7 bases from J, the junction kept 17 bases outside the gene matches. The CDR3 covers 17 residues. The chain's CDR3 is CASSSGEGRQGANEAFF. CDR3 sequence (DNA): TGTGCCAGCAGCTCGGGGGAGGGGCGGCAGGGGGCAAATGAAGCTTTCTTT. The whole variable domain, remainder taken from reference TRBV7-9 and TRBJ1-1, is DTGVSQNPRHKITKRGQNVTFRCDPISEHNRLYWYRQTLGQGPEFLTYFQNEAQLEKSRLLSDRFSAERPKGSFSTLEIQRTEQGDSAMYLCASSSGEGRQGANEAFFGQGTRLTVV.

The CDR3 DNA is TGCAGTGCTAGTAGACAGGGACGGTCGAATGAGCAGTTCTTC. Translated: CSASRQGRSNEQFF. The V gene is TRBV20-1, the J gene TRBJ2-1, with 7 bases fitting TRBD1. The germline V gene has CDR1 DFQATT and CDR2 SNEGSKA (reference sequence). After removal of 3 bases from V and 7 bases from J, the junction contained 9 bases not matched to a gene. The CDR3 length is 14 residues.

This clone occurred once. The V gene is TRBV11-2, the J gene TRBJ2-7; 11 bases fit TRBD2. The CDR3 length is 17 residues. CDR1 SGHAT and CDR2 FQNNGV come from the germline V gene. J gave up 1 base and V 5 bases, and 10 bases lay outside the gene matches. The CDR3: CASSPRTSGRRSYEQYF. CDR3 nucleotide sequence: TGTGCCAGCAGCCCGAGGACTAGCGGGCGACGTTCCTACGAGCAGTACTTC.

The chain combines TRBV7-6 with TRBJ2-1, with a weak D call TRBD2 (6 bases). The CDR3 covers 12 residues. Germline CDR1 is SGHVS and CDR2 is FNYEAQ. Deletions cut 4 bases from V and 9 bases from J, with 10 bases between. The CDR3 DNA follows: TGTGCCAGCAGCTCCGGGAGAAGTGAGCAGTTCTTC. It codes for CASSSGRSEQFF.

This clone was observed a handful of times. The chain has TRBV4-1 and TRBJ2-1, with D maybe TRBD2 (6 bases). Trimming stripped 0 bases from V and 6 bases from J, with 15 bases between. CDR3 length equals 16 residues. Germline V lookup: CDR1 MGHRA, CDR2 YSYEKL. CDR3 sequence (DNA): TGCGCCAGCAGCCAAGATCTCGGGAGTGGTGGCAATGAGCAGTTCTTC. Amino acids: CASSQDLGSGGNEQFF.

J is TRBJ1-1 and V is TRBV7-2; no firm D call. Germline assignment: CDR1 SGHTA and CDR2 FQGNSA. This CDR3 has 13 residues. V was cut by 2 bases and J by 3 bases, with 7 bases left in between. The CDR3 DNA follows: TGTGCCAGCAGCTTATTGGGCCACACTGAAGCTTTCTTT. This translates into CASSLLGHTEAFF.

The V call is TRBV5-8, the J call TRBJ2-5; TRBD1 aligns across 10 bases. In germline, CDR1 is SGHTS, CDR2 YDEGEE. The CDR3 is made up of 15 amino acids. V lost 4 bases, J lost 4 bases, and 7 bases stayed unmatched. DNA for the CDR3: TGTGCCAGCAGCGCCGACAGGGGGCGCGCAGAGACCCAGTACTTC. It codes for CASSADRGRAETQYF.